The clone carrying this T cell receptor beta chain was counted between two and nine times. Its antigen remains unidentified. This specimen comes from a study of post-analysis software for immune sequencing data. At the level of the study: Secondary progressive, relapsing-remitting and progressive-relapsing multiple sclerosis were among the included disease courses.

General study findings and limits: Included in a set of roughly 5 TRBV segments more frequent in patients than controls were TRBV5-6, TRBV5-1 and TRBV20-1. Diversity measured as normalized Chao1 was significantly lower in multiple sclerosis patients than in controls. Samples from one preparation batch, clustered by F measure, grouped strongly together.

The V end lost 5 bases, the J end lost 2 bases, and 13 bases lay between the germline ends. The V gene's germline CDR1 is MNHEY and CDR2 SMNVEV (reference sequence). The CDR3 length is 16 residues. cDNA libraries of TCR beta carried unique molecular identifiers. Out of roughly 0.95 to 10 million T cells, about 520,000 cDNA molecules were generated. A single record per CDR3 protein comes from TCRdb applying MiXCR to the PCR reads. The table lists roughly 870,000 distinct CDR3 sequences, roughly half of them singletons. The sample consisted of blood. The chain employs TRBV27 and TRBJ2-6; TRBD1 is a possible D gene (6 bases). The TCR originated in a girl aged 10-17 years with multiple sclerosis. In DNA, the CDR3 is TGTGCCAGCAGTGTTAGGGACACCCCTGGGGCCAACGTCCTGACTTTC. This gives the protein CASSVRDTPGANVLTF.